A single sample is the source of the 32 T cell receptor beta chains below, sequenced in a study of blood T cell repertoires in COVID-19. Only in-frame clones appear in the TCRdb table, and some are missing; sequencing was by immunoSEQ multiplex PCR. The repertoire has 200,000 to 250,000 clones, about 85% of them found once; the top ten carry roughly 2.8%. The sequencing sample was made of PBMCs or T cells enriched from blood (not recorded which). These receptors originate from a woman aged 30 to 39 who had recovered from COVID-19.

Here the CDR3 DNA reads TGTGCCAGCAGTTCCGGACAGGGTTTGAACACCATATATTTT. Translated, it gives CASSSGQGLNTIYF. The chain recombines TRBV6-5 with TRBJ1-3, with 8 bases identical to TRBD1. Trimming took 4 bases from V and 7 from J; bases not matched to a gene: 6. Germline CDR1 reads MNHEY; CDR2 reads SVGAGI. The CDR3 runs to 14 residues.

V is TRBV9 and J is TRBJ1-5, with TRBD1 as a possible D gene (5 bases). Per the germline V gene, CDR1 is SGDLS and CDR2 is YYNGEE. Trimming took 4 bases from V and 0 from J, leaving 8 bases between them. CDR3 length: 14 amino acids. DNA of the CDR3: TGTGCCAGCAGCCCCGACAGTAGCAATCAGCCCCAGCATTTT. Translated, it gives CASSPDSSNQPQHF. The full variable domain, in which reference TRBV9 and TRBJ1-5 provide the parts outside the CDR3, is DSGVTQTPKHLITATGQRVTLRCSPRSGDLSVYWYQQSLDQGLQFLIQYYNGEERAKGNILERFSAQQFPDLHSELNLSSLELGDSALYFCASSPDSSNQPQHFGDGTRLSIL.

The chain employs TRBV3-1 (or the pseudogene TRBV3-2) and TRBJ2-3; TRBD1 matches at 8 bases. The length of the CDR3 is 15 residues. The V segment lost 4 bases and the J segment 4 bases; nucleotides outside the gene matches: 7. The V gene's germline CDR1 is LGHDT and CDR2 YNNKEL (reference sequence). CDR3 protein: CASSPTGQGPDTQYF. DNA for the CDR3: TGTGCCAGCAGCCCCACCGGACAGGGTCCAGATACGCAGTATTTT.

The chain employs TRBV2 and TRBJ2-7; TRBD1 might be the D (6 bases). Germline V gene data show CDR1 as SNHLY and CDR2 as FYNNEI. Between the trimmed V and J ends, which lost 9 bases and 1 base, there was a span of 19 bases. The length of the CDR3 is 15 residues. The CDR3: CARENLDSLSYEQYF. In DNA form, the CDR3 reads TGTGCCAGAGAGAACCTGGACAGTCTTTCCTACGAGCAGTACTTC.

The J gene is TRBJ2-5, the V gene TRBV2; the match to TRBD1 covers 7 bases. Per the germline V gene, CDR1 is SNHLY and CDR2 is FYNNEI. The junction had 10 bases not matched to a gene; V was cut back by 6 bases and J by 3 bases. The CDR3 loop spans 15 amino acids. The CDR3 protein is CASRDPRQGEETQYF. The CDR3 nucleotides are TGTGCCAGCAGGGATCCGAGACAGGGAGAAGAGACCCAGTACTTC.

This chain joins TRBV5-4 and TRBJ2-1; no definite D call. V lost 0 bases, J lost 6 bases, and 4 bases lay in between. The CDR3 contains 12 residues. Germline CDR1 SGHNT, CDR2 YYREEE (reference sequence). CDR3 residues: CASSLVRNEQFF. CDR3 in DNA: TGTGCCAGCAGCTTGGTCCGCAATGAGCAGTTCTTC.

CDR3 in amino acids: CASSQDAGTGSYGYTF. As DNA, the CDR3 is TGTGCCAGCAGCCAAGACGCCGGGACAGGGAGCTATGGCTACACCTTC. This chain links TRBV3-1 (or the pseudogene TRBV3-2) with TRBJ1-2; 9 positions agree with TRBD1. The trim removed 0 bases at V and 4 bases at J, leaving 6 bases unmatched. This CDR3 is built from 16 residues. Germline loops: CDR1 LGHDT, CDR2 YNNKEL (reference sequence).

The chain joins TRBV21-1 to TRBJ1-2; the table assigns TRBD1, which was not confirmed against the DNA. TRBV21-1 is listed as a pseudogene. This CDR3 region has 11 residues. Here the CDR3 DNA reads TGTGCCAGCAGCAGTAGGGGGGGCTACACCTTC. Translated, it gives CASSSRGGYTF.

The V and J genes are TRBV3-1 (or the pseudogene TRBV3-2) and TRBJ1-1, with 9 bases identical to TRBD1. Germline V CDR1 and CDR2: LGHDT, YNNKEL (reference sequence). CDR3 size: 16 residues. After removal of 3 bases from V and 3 bases from J, the junction contained 8 bases not matched to a gene. The chain's CDR3 is CASSQPHRGPDTEAFF. DNA for the CDR3: TGTGCCAGCAGCCAGCCGCACAGGGGGCCGGACACTGAAGCTTTCTTT.

V is TRBV5-1 and J is TRBJ1-1; D remains unclear. V lost 1 base, J lost 1 base, and 11 bases lay in between. The CDR3 is 15 amino acids. Germline V CDR1 and CDR2: SGHRS, YFSETQ. In DNA, the CDR3 is TGCGCCAGCAGCTTGACCGGGATGGGGAACACTGAAGCTTTCTTT. Its translation: CASSLTGMGNTEAFF.

There are many counts of this clone. The chain uses TRBV4-1 and TRBJ1-6; D might be TRBD1 (6 bases). The CDR3 runs to 20 residues. Between the trimmed V and J ends, which lost 0 bases and 14 bases, there was a span of 32 bases. CDR1 MGHRA and CDR2 YSYEKL come from the germline V gene. CDR3 bases: TGCGCCAGCAGCCAAGATTGGCTACAGGGAATGGGTGCCTTGATCGGGACCCTCCACTTT. Translated, it gives CASSQDWLQGMGALIGTLHF.

The chain joins TRBV24-1 to TRBJ2-7; D remains ambiguous. V was pared by 9 bases and J by 1 base, with 21 bases between. This CDR3 comprises 16 residues. Germline V gene sequence: CDR1 KGHDR, CDR2 SFDVKD. CDR3 region: CATVPKELETSYEQYF. CDR3 sequence (DNA): TGTGCCACCGTACCGAAGGAACTCGAGACTTCCTACGAGCAGTACTTC.

The chain couples TRBV5-1 to TRBJ1-2, with 10 positions matching TRBD1. Trimming cost V 1 base and J 3 bases; bases outside gene matches: 9. The CDR3 is 17 residues long. Germline loops: CDR1 SGHRS, CDR2 YFSETQ. CDR3 protein: CASSLSDRGPVDYGYTF. CDR3 bases: TGCGCCAGCAGCTTGAGTGACAGGGGGCCGGTGGACTATGGCTACACCTTC.

The chain is built from TRBV27 and TRBJ1-3; the D is unclear. CDR1 and CDR2 (germline): MNHEY, SMNVEV (reference sequence). With 5 bases removed from V and 1 base from J, the gap between germline ends came to 6 bases. The CDR3 loop spans 13 amino acids. CDR3 loop: CASSRGSGNTIYF. The DNA of the CDR3 is TGTGCCAGCAGTCGGGGATCTGGAAACACCATATATTTT.

The V gene is TRBV7-9, the J gene TRBJ1-2, with unresolved D. Trimming left V 1 base short and J 2 bases short, with 8 bases between. CDR1 is SEHNR, CDR2 FQNEAQ, per germline (reference sequence). The CDR3 runs to 14 residues. The CDR3, as DNA: TGTGCCAGCAGCTTAGACACACTAAACTATGGCTACACCTTC. Translating gives CASSLDTLNYGYTF.

V gene TRBV25-1 combines with J gene TRBJ1-2; no reliable D call. From germline, CDR1 is MGHDK and CDR2 SYGVNS. Trimming cost V 6 bases and J 3 bases, with 14 bases left between them. This CDR3 region has 14 residues. The CDR3 loop reads CASRAGSGDYGYTF. CDR3 nucleotides: TGTGCCAGCAGGGCGGGGTCTGGGGACTATGGCTACACCTTC.

J is TRBJ2-5 and V is TRBV3-1 (or the pseudogene TRBV3-2), with TRBD1 matching 9 bases. The CDR3 covers 15 residues. Germline assignment: CDR1 LGHDT and CDR2 YNNKEL (reference sequence). V gave up 4 bases and J gave up 2 bases; unmatched junction bases: 5. The CDR3 nucleotides read TGTGCCAGCAGCCTAGGGGACAGGGCACAAGAGACCCAGTACTTC. It yields the protein CASSLGDRAQETQYF.

The genes are TRBV6-5 and TRBJ1-5; no clear D. CDR3 length: 12 residues. CDR1 and CDR2 from the germline V gene are MNHEY and SVGAGI. Trimming stripped 8 bases from V and 6 bases from J, with 11 bases between. CDR3 nucleotide sequence: TGTGCCAGCGATCTGGGCATTCAGCCCCAGCATTTT. Encoded protein: CASDLGIQPQHF.

The chain joins TRBV10-3 to TRBJ1-3; TRBD1 matches 9 bases. The CDR3 covers 16 residues. With 0 bases clipped from V and 2 bases from J, the junction kept 2 bases outside the gene matches. Germline lookup yields CDR1 ENHRY and CDR2 SYGVKD. The chain's CDR3 is CAISESRDRAGNTIYF. The CDR3 DNA reads as TGTGCCATCAGTGAGTCGAGGGACAGGGCTGGAAACACCATATATTTT.

The V call is TRBV12-3 or TRBV12-4, the J call TRBJ2-7, with 7 bases fitting TRBD1. The CDR3 is 12 residues long. The V and J ends lost 6 bases and 5 bases, in that order; junction bases with no gene match: 4. The CDR3 DNA reads TGTGCCAGCAGACTCGACAGGGACGAGCAGTACTTC. This codes for CASRLDRDEQYF.

The genes are TRBV3-1 (or the pseudogene TRBV3-2) and TRBJ2-3; perhaps TRBD1 as D (5 bases). The length of the CDR3 is 14 residues. The germline gives CDR1 LGHDT, CDR2 YNNKEL (reference sequence). The V end lost 4 bases, the J end lost 4 bases, and 12 bases lay between the germline ends. This CDR3 is CASSPGRQPDTQYF. CDR3 coding DNA: TGTGCCAGCAGCCCAGGAAGACAGCCAGATACGCAGTATTTT.

With regard to this clone: Other nucleotide sequences from this sample produce the same CDR3. V is TRBV6-5 and J is TRBJ1-3, with a weak D call TRBD1 (5 bases). Trimming removed 8 bases at V and 1 base at J, with 9 bases between. CDR1 is MNHEY and CDR2 is SVGAGI in the germline V gene. The CDR3 contains 13 residues. The CDR3 sequence: CASGGVSGNTIYF. The CDR3 region has the DNA TGTGCCAGCGGGGGGGTGTCTGGAAACACCATATATTTT.

The chain uses TRBV7-3 and TRBJ2-6; D is undetermined. V lost 5 bases, J lost 0 bases, and 17 bases lay in between. CDR1 is SGHTA, CDR2 FQGTGA, per germline. The CDR3 consists of 18 residues. CDR3 sequence: CASSDPRLFNSGANVLTF. The CDR3 coding sequence is TGTGCCAGCAGCGACCCCAGACTCTTCAACTCTGGGGCCAACGTCCTGACTTTC. The variable domain in full, with the rest retrieved from reference TRBV7-3 and TRBJ2-6, is GAGVSQTPSNKVTEKGKYVELRCDPISGHTALYWYRQSLGQGPEFLIYFQGTGAADDSGLPNDRFFAVRPEGSVSTLKIQRTERGDSAVYLCASSDPRLFNSGANVLTFGAGSRLTVL.

The chain carries TRBV29-1 and TRBJ2-1; perhaps TRBD2 as D (5 bases). The germline CDR1 and CDR2 sequences are SQVTM and ANQGSEA. The CDR3 spans 16 residues. V was clipped by 0 bases and J by 4 bases, with 16 bases between them. DNA of the CDR3: TGCAGCGTTGAAGATTGGAGCGGCGGACCATACAATGAGCAGTTCTTC. Its translation: CSVEDWSGGPYNEQFF.

The CDR3 DNA follows: TGTGCCAGCAGCGCGGGACAGTCTTACCAGCCCCAGCATTTT. Translating it yields CASSAGQSYQPQHF. V and J are TRBV9 and TRBJ1-5, with 7 bases identical to TRBD1. Per germline, CDR1 SGDLS and CDR2 YYNGEE. The CDR3 runs to 14 residues. V dropped 3 bases and J dropped 7; count of bases not matched to a gene: 7.

The genes are TRBV11-3 and TRBJ2-5; D not resolved. Trimming removed 1 base from V and 2 bases from J, with 26 bases in between. This CDR3 comprises 20 residues. Germline V gene data show CDR1 as SGHNT and CDR2 as YENEEA. The CDR3 DNA is TGTGCCAGCAGCTTAGGAGTGGGCAGGAACACTCCTACGAGACAAGAGACCCAGTACTTC. Translating it yields CASSLGVGRNTPTRQETQYF.

In DNA, the CDR3 is TGTGCCAGCAACCTAATGGGACAGAACACTGAAGCTTTCTTT. Protein sequence: CASNLMGQNTEAFF. The rearrangement joins TRBV9 to TRBJ1-1, with D perhaps TRBD1 (6 bases). The ends were cut back, 6 bases at V and 1 base at J, with 13 bases in the middle. The CDR3 spans 14 residues. Germline V gene lookup returns CDR1 SGDLS and CDR2 YYNGEE.

The chain joins TRBV2 to TRBJ1-3; TRBD1 aligns across 7 bases. The CDR3 sequence is 13 residues long. Germline V gene sequence: CDR1 SNHLY, CDR2 FYNNEI. The junction had 3 bases not matched to a gene; V was cut back by 6 bases and J by 4 bases. The CDR3 region is CASRTGRGNTIYF. CDR3 coding DNA: TGTGCCAGCAGGACAGGGAGGGGAAACACCATATATTTT.

The gene calls are TRBV19 and TRBJ1-4; D not certain. This CDR3 region has 15 residues. The V gene's germline CDR1 is LNHDA and CDR2 SQIVND (reference sequence). The germline V and J ends were trimmed by 4 bases and 5 bases, with 14 bases remaining between them. CDR3: CASSNNMGANEKLFF. As DNA, the CDR3 is TGTGCCAGTAGTAACAACATGGGCGCAAATGAAAAACTGTTTTTT.

The V and J genes are TRBV7-2 and TRBJ2-1; 11 nucleotides align to TRBD2. Germline V lookup: CDR1 SGHTA, CDR2 FQGNSA. The junction had 2 bases not matched to a gene; V was cut back by 1 base and J by 6 bases. CDR3 length: 15 amino acids. The CDR3 sequence: CASSLGLAGTNEQFF. The DNA for the CDR3 is TGTGCCAGCAGCTTAGGACTAGCGGGGACCAATGAGCAGTTCTTC.

The CDR3: CASSPERLAGLTGELFF. For the CDR3, the DNA is TGTGCCAGCTCACCTGAAAGACTAGCGGGACTAACCGGGGAGCTGTTTTTT. This sequence joins TRBV18 and TRBJ2-2; 11 nucleotides match TRBD2. The V segment lost 3 bases and the J segment 5 bases; nucleotides outside the gene matches: 8. Germline loops: CDR1 KGHSH, CDR2 LQKENI. This CDR3 is built from 17 residues.

This clone was observed a single time. One end of the junction does not line up with germline, which may come from a read error. The chain carries TRBV15 and TRBJ2-7; D is uncertain. The CDR3 sequence is 9 residues long. Germline V gene lookup returns CDR1 LNHNV and CDR2 YYDKDF (reference sequence). The CDR3 sequence: CATSRKRGF. CDR3 in DNA: TGTGCCACCAGCAGAAAGCGTGGCTTC.